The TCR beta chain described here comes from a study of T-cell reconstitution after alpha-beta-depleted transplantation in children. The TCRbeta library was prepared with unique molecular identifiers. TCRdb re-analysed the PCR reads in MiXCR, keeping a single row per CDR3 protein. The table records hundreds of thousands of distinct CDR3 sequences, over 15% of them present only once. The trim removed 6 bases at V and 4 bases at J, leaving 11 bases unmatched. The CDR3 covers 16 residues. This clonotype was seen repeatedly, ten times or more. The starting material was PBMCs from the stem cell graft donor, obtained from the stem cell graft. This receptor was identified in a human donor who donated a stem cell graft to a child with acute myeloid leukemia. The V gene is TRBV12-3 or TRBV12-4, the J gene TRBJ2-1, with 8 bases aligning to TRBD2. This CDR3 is CASSFTSGGPYNEQFF. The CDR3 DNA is TGTGCCAGCAGCTTCACAAGCGGGGGCCCTTACAATGAGCAGTTCTTC.